Many counts were recorded for the clone carrying this T cell receptor (beta chain). Its specificity is unknown. Germline lookup yields CDR1 SGHDN and CDR2 FVKESK. Trimming took off 4 bases at V and 0 bases at J, with 13 bases between the two ends. This CDR3 region has 16 residues. Template switching created a universal primer site, and the cDNA included unique molecular identifiers. TCRdb called the 5' RACE reads again in MiXCR, with one record for every CDR3 protein. Found here are about 210,000 distinct CDR3 sequences, less than 9.5% of them singletons; the top ten hold over 4.5%. Healthy Caucasians alone served as donors. The record originates from a study of identical twins. Study-level findings and limits: Insertions were reduced in abundant cord blood beta clonotypes but not in memory repertoires. Out-of-frame beta chain sequences displayed weaker excess sharing between twins.

The specimen sequenced was memory (CD45RO+) T cells sorted from blood. The V gene is TRBV14, the J gene TRBJ2-1; D unclear. This clonotype originated in a woman aged 18-30 years in good health. CDR3 residues: CASSLRTQSSYNEQFF. Written as DNA, the CDR3 is TGTGCCAGCAGCCTTCGTACCCAGAGCTCCTACAATGAGCAGTTCTTC.